The 10 T cell receptor beta chains given below trace back to one sample, sequenced in a study of blood T cell repertoires in COVID-19. Clones were sequenced by immunoSEQ multiplex PCR, and TCRdb holds only the in-frame ones, with some missing. The table shows fewer than 350,000 clones, with roughly 90% occurring only once. Sequencing input: peripheral blood. These receptors were taken from a man between 18 and 35 years old with active or convalescent COVID-19.

The V gene is TRBV19, the J gene TRBJ1-3; D is unclear. The germline gives CDR1 LNHDA, CDR2 SQIVND (reference sequence). Trimming removed 0 bases from V and 0 bases from J, with 21 bases in between. There are 20 residues in the CDR3. CDR3 nucleotide sequence: TGTGCCAGTAGTATAGATTTAAGTGTGCAGGCGCTCCACTCTGGAAACACCATATATTTT. Encoded protein: CASSIDLSVQALHSGNTIYF.

This chain links TRBV9 with TRBJ1-2; D is perhaps TRBD1 (6 bases). Germline V CDR1 and CDR2: SGDLS, YYNGEE. V was pared by 0 bases and J by 2 bases, with 17 bases between. The CDR3 is 17 amino acids. CDR3 nucleotides: TGTGCCAGCAGCGTAGCTACATCCGGGGGGCCCAACTATGGCTACACCTTC. It specifies CASSVATSGGPNYGYTF.

The chain has TRBV6-1 and TRBJ1-2, with no clear D. Per germline, CDR1 MNHNS and CDR2 SASEGT. V shed 0 bases and J shed 2 bases, with 19 bases lying between them. The CDR3 covers 18 residues. The CDR3 nucleotides are TGTGCCAGCAGTGAAGCGCACAGAACCCACGCAAAAAACTATGGCTACACCTTC. Residues: CASSEAHRTHAKNYGYTF.

The chain recombines TRBV4-1 with TRBJ2-2; 10 bases match TRBD2. With V trimmed by 3 bases and J by 7 bases, 8 bases remained unmatched. CDR3 length equals 16 residues. CDR1 MGHRA and CDR2 YSYEKL come from the germline V gene. CDR3 amino acids: CASSQSGGAWVGELFF. In nucleotides, the CDR3 is TGCGCCAGCAGCCAGAGCGGGGGGGCGTGGGTCGGGGAGCTGTTTTTT.

The chain combines TRBV18 with TRBJ2-3; 7 nucleotides line up with TRBD1. Germline CDR1 and CDR2: KGHSH and LQKENI. The CDR3 length is 14 residues. J gave up 2 bases and V 4 bases, and 3 bases lay outside the gene matches. The CDR3 loop reads CASSRGQFTDTQYF. CDR3 in DNA: TGTGCCAGCTCACGGGGACAGTTCACAGATACGCAGTATTTT.

This clone appeared a single time. The rearrangement joins TRBV18 to TRBJ1-1; D is undetermined. The length of the CDR3 is 14 residues. Trimming removed 3 bases at V and 3 bases at J, with 11 bases between. CDR1 is KGHSH, CDR2 LQKENI, per germline. CDR3 in DNA: TGTGCCAGCTCACCCCCCACGAGGGACACTGAAGCTTTCTTT. Amino acid sequence: CASSPPTRDTEAFF.

The rearrangement uses TRBV27 and TRBJ1-5; 7 bases map to TRBD1. Germline CDR1 reads MNHEY; CDR2 reads SMNVEV (reference sequence). The junction had 16 bases not matched to a gene; V was cut back by 6 bases and J by 2 bases. The CDR3 extends over 18 amino acids. The CDR3 region is CASSPFPGTARRNQPQHF. The CDR3 bases are TGTGCCAGCAGCCCGTTTCCCGGGACAGCCCGCCGCAATCAGCCCCAGCATTTT.

The V call is TRBV7-3, the J call TRBJ1-6; 8 bases are a match to TRBD1. The germline V gene has CDR1 SGHTA and CDR2 FQGTGA. The V segment lost 5 bases and the J segment 10 bases; nucleotides outside the gene matches: 10. The CDR3 runs to 15 residues. The DNA for the CDR3 is TGTGCCAGCAGCCCAAGTGGCAGGGGGCTGTCACCCCTCCACTTT. This sequence encodes CASSPSGRGLSPLHF.

This clone was detected only a few times. The chain couples TRBV4-1 to TRBJ1-3; 7 bases are a match to TRBD1. There are 17 residues in the CDR3. Germline V gene lookup returns CDR1 MGHRA and CDR2 YSYEKL. V trimming: 1 base; J trimming: 0 bases; junction bases outside the gene matches: 6. CDR3 in amino acids: CASSQGRQGLSGNTIYF. DNA of the CDR3: TGCGCCAGCAGCCAAGGCAGACAGGGCCTCTCTGGAAACACCATATATTTT.

Concerning this clone itself: The identical CDR3 is also encoded by other nucleotide sequences in the sample. The chain recombines TRBV24-1 with TRBJ2-7, with D possibly matching TRBD1 (6 bases). The CDR3 length is 12 residues. Germline-derived CDR1 and CDR2 are KGHDR and SFDVKD. Deletions cut 3 bases from V and 7 bases from J, with 9 bases between. The CDR3 spells CATSDPGTEQYF. The CDR3 nucleotides are TGTGCCACCAGTGATCCGGGGACAGAGCAGTACTTC.